The 23 T cell receptor beta chains presented below share a single source sample, sequenced in a study of chemoradiotherapy in HPV16-positive cancers. TCRdb's copy holds only in-frame clones and misses some; the assay was immunoSEQ multiplex PCR. The table has some 17,000 clones, 85% to 95% seen once. Source: blood, taken from a patient who underwent chemoradiotherapy. The source is a human donor with HPV-associated anogenital cancer.

The chain carries TRBV9 and TRBJ2-1; D is possibly TRBD2 (6 bases). Deletions cut 0 bases from V and 5 bases from J, with 12 bases between. The CDR3 is 15 residues long. From germline, CDR1 is SGDLS and CDR2 YYNGEE. The CDR3 region is CASSVAGGIHNEQFF. The CDR3 DNA follows: TGTGCCAGCAGCGTAGCTGGGGGGATACACAATGAGCAGTTCTTC.

The chain employs TRBV7-6 and TRBJ2-3; the D gene could be TRBD1 or TRBD2 (6 bases each). CDR3 size: 16 residues. The germline V and J ends were trimmed by 5 bases and 1 base, with 16 bases remaining between them. The germline V gene encodes CDR1 SGHVS and CDR2 FNYEAQ. The CDR3 nucleotides are TGTGCCAGCAGCCCGAGGGGGGCGCGGGGCACAGATACGCAGTATTTT. The encoded protein is CASSPRGARGTDTQYF.

The chain links TRBV10-3 to TRBJ2-4, with D perhaps TRBD1 or TRBD2 (5 bases each). V shed 6 bases and J shed 8 bases, with 17 bases lying between them. The germline V gene encodes CDR1 ENHRY and CDR2 SYGVKD. The CDR3 is 14 residues long. DNA of the CDR3: TGTGCCATCAGGGGGACCGACAAAAGGGACATTCAGTACTTC. As protein: CAIRGTDKRDIQYF.

V usage is TRBV5-1 and J usage is TRBJ1-4, with TRBD1 identical over 8 bases. The germline CDR1 and CDR2 sequences are SGHRS and YFSETQ. The CDR3 is 13 residues long. V was pared by 7 bases and J by 6 bases, with 5 bases of the junction left unmatched. CDR3 residues: CASQGQDDEKLFF. CDR3 DNA: TGCGCCAGCCAGGGACAGGATGATGAAAAACTGTTTTTT.

The V gene is TRBV11-2, the J gene TRBJ2-1; D possibly corresponds to TRBD1 (5 bases). The V and J ends lost 4 bases and 5 bases respectively, with 12 bases between them. The germline gives CDR1 SGHAT, CDR2 FQNNGV. This CDR3 comprises 14 residues. The CDR3 loop is CASSSQGVNNEQFF. In DNA, the CDR3 is TGTGCCAGCAGCTCCCAAGGGGTAAACAATGAGCAGTTCTTC.

This chain connects TRBV5-1 to TRBJ1-2; 10 bases agree with TRBD1. Germline V gene sequence: CDR1 SGHRS, CDR2 YFSETQ. This CDR3 spans 16 amino acids. V dropped 0 bases and J dropped 6; count of bases not matched to a gene: 8. The CDR3 region is CASSLVTTGGADGYTF. As DNA, the CDR3 is TGCGCCAGCAGCTTGGTTACGACAGGGGGCGCGGATGGCTACACCTTC.

This sequence joins TRBV7-9 and TRBJ1-3, with TRBD1 matching 8 bases. Germline assignment: CDR1 SEHNR and CDR2 FQNEAQ (reference sequence). The trim removed 4 bases at V and 0 bases at J, leaving 5 bases unmatched. The CDR3 has 16 residues. The DNA for the CDR3 is TGTGCCAGCAGCTCGGACAGGGACCACTCTGGAAACACCATATATTTT. Its translation is CASSSDRDHSGNTIYF.

V gene TRBV20-1 combines with J gene TRBJ1-1, with 8 bases lining up with TRBD1. With 7 bases clipped from V and 5 bases from J, the junction kept 3 bases outside the gene matches. The CDR3 contains 11 residues. Germline V gives CDR1 DFQATT, CDR2 SNEGSKA (reference sequence). The CDR3 nucleotides read TGCAGTGGGACAGGGAAAACTGAAGCTTTCTTT. The encoded protein is CSGTGKTEAFF.

The chain joins TRBV27 to TRBJ2-5; a possible D gene is TRBD1 (6 bases). Deletions cut 2 bases from V and 6 bases from J, with 7 bases between. This CDR3 has 12 residues. CDR1 and CDR2 (germline): MNHEY, SMNVEV (reference sequence). Here the CDR3 reads CASSLTGQTQYF. Here the CDR3 DNA reads TGTGCCAGCAGTTTAACAGGGCAGACCCAGTACTTC.

In DNA, the CDR3 is TGCGCCAGCAGTCCCGTTTCCGTGAACACTGAAGCTTTCTTT. Translation: CASSPVSVNTEAFF. The V gene is TRBV5-1, the J gene TRBJ1-1; D ambiguous. The CDR3 contains 14 residues. V was pared by 5 bases and J by 0 bases, with 11 bases between. CDR1 and CDR2 from the germline V gene are SGHRS and YFSETQ.

This chain connects TRBV10-1 to TRBJ2-3; D uncertain. V was trimmed by 3 bases and J by 2 bases, leaving 6 bases between them. This CDR3 has 13 amino acids. From germline, CDR1 is WNHNN and CDR2 SYGVQD (reference sequence). Here the CDR3 DNA reads TGCGCCAGCAGTGATGTGGACACAGATACGCAGTATTTT. Translated: CASSDVDTDTQYF.

The CDR3 protein is CASSLESVRRLNTEAFF. In nucleotides, the CDR3 is TGTGCCAGCAGCTTAGAATCGGTGAGGCGGTTGAACACTGAAGCTTTCTTT. V usage is TRBV11-2 and J usage is TRBJ1-1; D remains ambiguous. Deletions cut 0 bases from V and 0 bases from J, with 14 bases between. Germline CDR1 reads SGHAT; CDR2 reads FQNNGV. The CDR3 covers 17 residues.

This chain joins TRBV6-1 and TRBJ1-5; the D gene is possibly TRBD1 (6 bases). The ends were cut back, 6 bases at V and 4 bases at J, with 10 bases in the middle. CDR1 and CDR2 (germline): MNHNS, SASEGT. The CDR3 length is 13 residues. The CDR3 is CASRATGNQPQHF. In DNA form, the CDR3 reads TGTGCCAGCAGAGCGACAGGTAATCAGCCCCAGCATTTT.

This chain joins TRBV30 and TRBJ1-2, with 7 nucleotides matching TRBD1. J was trimmed by 4 bases and V by 4 bases; bases with no gene match: 3. The CDR3 totals 12 residues. The germline CDR1 and CDR2 sequences are GTSNPN and SVGIG (reference sequence). The DNA of the CDR3 is TGTGCCTGGACCCCAGGGGGCTATGGCTACACCTTC. It yields the protein CAWTPGGYGYTF.

This clone was recorded once. The J gene is TRBJ1-2, the V gene TRBV10-1; 7 bases fit TRBD1. Germline V lookup: CDR1 WNHNN, CDR2 SYGVQD (reference sequence). The CDR3 loop spans 13 amino acids. V was clipped by 5 bases and J by 4 bases; unmatched bases: 4. The CDR3 bases are TGCGCCAGCAGTCTGGACAGGTTCTATGGCTACACCTTC. Translation: CASSLDRFYGYTF.

The chain uses TRBV12-5 and TRBJ1-3, with 7 positions matching TRBD1. Trimming cost V 8 bases and J 4 bases; bases outside gene matches: 8. The CDR3 contains 14 residues. Per the germline V gene, CDR1 is LGHNT and CDR2 is FRNRAP. CDR3 residues: CASTPGQDGNTIYF. The DNA of the CDR3 is TGTGCTAGTACGCCCGGACAGGACGGAAACACCATATATTTT.

The CDR3 DNA reads as TGTGCCAGCAGCTCCACAGGGAGAGGCTACACCTTC. As protein: CASSSTGRGYTF. The gene calls are TRBV5-7 and TRBJ1-2; tentatively, D is TRBD1 (6 bases). TRBV5-7 is an ORF for which the function is uncertain. Trimming removed 3 bases at V and 8 bases at J, with 11 bases between. CDR3 length: 12 amino acids.

This clone came up once. The chain links TRBV2 to TRBJ2-6; D uncertain. The germline CDR1 and CDR2 sequences are SNHLY and FYNNEI. V lost 5 bases, J lost 0 bases, and 5 bases lay in between. The CDR3 loop spans 14 amino acids. CDR3 coding DNA: TGTGCCAGCAGTTTCCTCTCTGGGGCCAACGTCCTGACTTTC. This encodes CASSFLSGANVLTF.

The rearrangement joins TRBV13 to TRBJ2-1; TRBD2 matches at 14 bases. The CDR3 has 17 amino acids. Germline CDR1 is PRHDT and CDR2 is FYEKMQ (reference sequence). After removal of 4 bases from V and 10 bases from J, the junction contained 12 bases not matched to a gene. The CDR3 protein is CASSYQRLAGGPREQFF. The CDR3 bases are TGTGCCAGCAGCTACCAAAGACTAGCGGGGGGGCCCCGGGAGCAGTTCTTC.

The chain joins TRBV11-3 to TRBJ1-2; 10 nucleotides agree with TRBD1. This CDR3 has 17 amino acids. Trimming at V came to 4 bases and at J to 4 bases, leaving 12 bases not matched to a gene. Germline V CDR1 and CDR2: SGHNT, YENEEA. CDR3 in amino acids: CASSSPGQGSSLYGYTF. CDR3 in DNA: TGTGCCAGCAGCTCCCCGGGACAGGGGTCCTCCCTCTATGGCTACACCTTC.

V and J are TRBV7-2 and TRBJ2-7, with D maybe TRBD1 (6 bases). The germline V and J ends were trimmed by 4 bases and 0 bases, with 13 bases remaining between them. Germline CDR1 and CDR2: SGHTA and FQGNSA. This CDR3 comprises 15 residues. CDR3 sequence (DNA): TGTGCCAGCAGCTCCAGGACAGAGACCTCCTACGAGCAGTACGTC. It codes for CASSSRTETSYEQYV.

The rearrangement joins TRBV25-1 to TRBJ1-6; D is possibly TRBD1 (6 bases). CDR3 length: 18 residues. With 1 base removed from V and 0 bases from J, the gap between germline ends came to 13 bases. Germline CDR1 reads MGHDK; CDR2 reads SYGVNS. Here the CDR3 reads CASSESNRAISYNSPLHF. Written as DNA, the CDR3 is TGTGCCAGCAGTGAATCAAACAGGGCGATCTCCTATAATTCACCCCTCCACTTT.

The chain recombines TRBV18 with TRBJ2-6, with 7 bases matching TRBD1. Germline values: CDR1 KGHSH, CDR2 LQKENI. The CDR3 extends over 17 amino acids. V lost 3 bases, J lost 2 bases, and 7 bases stayed unmatched. CDR3 sequence: CASSPVDRFPGANVLTF. CDR3 nucleotide sequence: TGTGCCAGCTCACCGGTGGACAGGTTCCCTGGGGCCAACGTCCTGACTTTC.